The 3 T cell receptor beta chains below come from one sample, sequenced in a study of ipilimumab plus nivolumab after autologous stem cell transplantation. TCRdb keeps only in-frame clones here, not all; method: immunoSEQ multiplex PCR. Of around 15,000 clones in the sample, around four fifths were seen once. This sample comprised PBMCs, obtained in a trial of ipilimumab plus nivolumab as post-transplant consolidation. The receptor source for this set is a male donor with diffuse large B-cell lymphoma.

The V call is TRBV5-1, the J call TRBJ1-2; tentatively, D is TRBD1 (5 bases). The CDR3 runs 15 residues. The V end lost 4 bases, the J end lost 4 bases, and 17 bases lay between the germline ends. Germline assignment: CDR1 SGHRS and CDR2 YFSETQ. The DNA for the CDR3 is TGCGCCAGCAGCCCCGAGGGAGGGGCCGTCTATGGCTACACCTTC. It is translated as CASSPEGGAVYGYTF. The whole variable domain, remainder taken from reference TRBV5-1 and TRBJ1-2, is KAGVTQTPRYLIKTRGQQVTLSCSPISGHRSVSWYQQTPGQGLQFLFEYFSETQRNKGNFPGRFSGRQFSNSRSEMNVSTLELGDSALYLCASSPEGGAVYGYTFGSGTRLTVV.

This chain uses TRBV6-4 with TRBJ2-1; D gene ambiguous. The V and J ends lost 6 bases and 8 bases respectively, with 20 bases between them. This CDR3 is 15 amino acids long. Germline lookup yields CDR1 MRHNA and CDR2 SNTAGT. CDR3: CASRPGRAPVHEQFF. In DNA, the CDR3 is TGTGCCAGCAGACCCGGTCGGGCACCCGTCCATGAGCAGTTCTTC.

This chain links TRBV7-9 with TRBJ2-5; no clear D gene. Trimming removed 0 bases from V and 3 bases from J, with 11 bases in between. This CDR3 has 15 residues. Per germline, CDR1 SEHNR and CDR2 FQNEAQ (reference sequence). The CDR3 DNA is TGTGCCAGCAGCTTAGCGGTGCTTCCTGAAGAGACCCAGTACTTC. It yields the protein CASSLAVLPEETQYF.